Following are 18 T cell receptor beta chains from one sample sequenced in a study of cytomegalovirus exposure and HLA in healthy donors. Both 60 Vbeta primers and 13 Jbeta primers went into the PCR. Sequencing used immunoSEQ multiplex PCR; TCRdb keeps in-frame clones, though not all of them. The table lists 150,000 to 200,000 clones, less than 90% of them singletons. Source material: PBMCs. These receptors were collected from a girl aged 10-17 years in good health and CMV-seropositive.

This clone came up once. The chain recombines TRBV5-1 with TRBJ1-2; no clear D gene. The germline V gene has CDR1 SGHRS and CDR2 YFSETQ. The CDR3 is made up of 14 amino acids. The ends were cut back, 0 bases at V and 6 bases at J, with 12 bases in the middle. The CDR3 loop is CASSLVAERHGYTF. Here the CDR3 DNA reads TGCGCCAGCAGCTTGGTGGCGGAGAGACATGGCTACACCTTC.

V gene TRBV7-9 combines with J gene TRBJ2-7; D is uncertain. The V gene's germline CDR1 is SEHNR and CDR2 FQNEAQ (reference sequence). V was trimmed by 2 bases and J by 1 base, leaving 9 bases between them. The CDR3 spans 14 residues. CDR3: CASSLYEASYEQYF. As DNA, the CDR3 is TGTGCCAGCAGCTTATATGAAGCGTCCTACGAGCAGTACTTC.

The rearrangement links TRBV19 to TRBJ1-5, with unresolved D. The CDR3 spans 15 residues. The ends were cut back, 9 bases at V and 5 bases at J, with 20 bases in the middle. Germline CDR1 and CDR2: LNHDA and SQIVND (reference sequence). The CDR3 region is CASRPSRGPHQPQHF. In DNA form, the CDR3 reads TGTGCCAGCCGCCCCTCTCGAGGGCCGCATCAGCCCCAGCATTTT.

CDR3 sequence (DNA): TGTGCCAGTTCTTACAGGGACTCCTACGAGCAGTACTTC. It codes for CASSYRDSYEQYF. The V and J genes are TRBV28 and TRBJ2-7, with D perhaps matching TRBD1 (6 bases). CDR1 is MDHEN, CDR2 SYDVKM, per germline. The V end lost 9 bases, the J end lost 0 bases, and 12 bases lay between the germline ends. This CDR3 comprises 13 residues.

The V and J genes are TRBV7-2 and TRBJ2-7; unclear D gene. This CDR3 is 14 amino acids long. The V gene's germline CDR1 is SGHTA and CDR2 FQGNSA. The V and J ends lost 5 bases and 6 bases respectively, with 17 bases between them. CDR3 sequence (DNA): TGTGCCAGCAGCCCCGGAACGAGCCTAGGCGAGCAGTACTTC. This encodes CASSPGTSLGEQYF.

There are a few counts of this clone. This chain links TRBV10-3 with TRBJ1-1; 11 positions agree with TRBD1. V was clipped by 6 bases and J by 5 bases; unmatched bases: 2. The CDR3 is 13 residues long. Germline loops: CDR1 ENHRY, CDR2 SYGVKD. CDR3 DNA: TGTGCCATCAGGGGGACAGGGGGAACTGAAGCTTTCTTT. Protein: CAIRGTGGTEAFF.

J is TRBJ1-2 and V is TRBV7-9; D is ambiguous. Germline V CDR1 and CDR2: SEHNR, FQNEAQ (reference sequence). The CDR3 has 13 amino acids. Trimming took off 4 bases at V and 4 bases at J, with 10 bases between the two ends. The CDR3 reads CASSSPPGYGYTF. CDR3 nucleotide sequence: TGTGCCAGCAGCTCGCCTCCGGGCTATGGCTACACCTTC.

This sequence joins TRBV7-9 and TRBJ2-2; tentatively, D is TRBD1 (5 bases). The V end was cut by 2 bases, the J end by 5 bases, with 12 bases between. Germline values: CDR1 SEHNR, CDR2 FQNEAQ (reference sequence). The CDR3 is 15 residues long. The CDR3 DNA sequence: TGTGCCAGCAGCTTACAGGGCCGCGGAACCGGGGAGCTGTTTTTT. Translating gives CASSLQGRGTGELFF.

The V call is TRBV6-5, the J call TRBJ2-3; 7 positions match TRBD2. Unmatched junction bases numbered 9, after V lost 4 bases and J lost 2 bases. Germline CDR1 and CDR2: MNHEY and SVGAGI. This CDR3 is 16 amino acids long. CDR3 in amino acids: CASSSLREQHTDTQYF. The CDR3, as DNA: TGTGCCAGCAGTTCCCTGCGGGAGCAGCACACAGATACGCAGTATTTT.

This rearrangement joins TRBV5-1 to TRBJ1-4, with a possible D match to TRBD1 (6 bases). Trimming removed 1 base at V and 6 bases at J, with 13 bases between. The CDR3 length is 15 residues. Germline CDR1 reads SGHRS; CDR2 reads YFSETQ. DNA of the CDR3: TGCGCCAGCAGCTTGAACCCAGGGGTTGATGAAAAACTGTTTTTT. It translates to CASSLNPGVDEKLFF. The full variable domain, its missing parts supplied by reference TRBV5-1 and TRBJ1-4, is KAGVTQTPRYLIKTRGQQVTLSCSPISGHRSVSWYQQTPGQGLQFLFEYFSETQRNKGNFPGRFSGRQFSNSRSEMNVSTLELGDSALYLCASSLNPGVDEKLFFGSGTQLSVL.

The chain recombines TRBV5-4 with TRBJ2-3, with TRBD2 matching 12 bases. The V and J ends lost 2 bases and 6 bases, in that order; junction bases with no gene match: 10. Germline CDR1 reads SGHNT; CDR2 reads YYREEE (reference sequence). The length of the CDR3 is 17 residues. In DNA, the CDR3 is TGTGCCAGCAGCTTCGGTACTAGCGGGAGGATAACGGATACGCAGTATTTT. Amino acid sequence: CASSFGTSGRITDTQYF.

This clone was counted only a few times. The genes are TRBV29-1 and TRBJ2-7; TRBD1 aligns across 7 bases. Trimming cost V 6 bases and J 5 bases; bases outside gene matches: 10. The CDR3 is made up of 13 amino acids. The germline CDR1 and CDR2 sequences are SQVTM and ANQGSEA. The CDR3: CSVLDRDMDEQYF. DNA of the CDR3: TGCAGCGTCCTCGACAGGGACATGGACGAGCAGTACTTC.

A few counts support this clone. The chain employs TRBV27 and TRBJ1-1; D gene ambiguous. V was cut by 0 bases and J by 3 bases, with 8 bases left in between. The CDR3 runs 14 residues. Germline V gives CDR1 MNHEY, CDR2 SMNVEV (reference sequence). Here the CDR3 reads CASSLSYRYTEAFF. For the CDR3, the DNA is TGTGCCAGCAGTTTATCTTACAGATACACTGAAGCTTTCTTT.

In DNA form, the CDR3 reads TGCGCCAGCAGCTTGGTCCTAGCGGGAGGGCCCTACGAGCAGTACTTC. The encoded protein is CASSLVLAGGPYEQYF. The chain uses TRBV5-1 and TRBJ2-7, with 12 bases lining up with TRBD2. With V trimmed by 0 bases and J by 2 bases, 3 bases remained unmatched. The CDR3 is 16 residues long. CDR1 and CDR2 from the germline V gene are SGHRS and YFSETQ.

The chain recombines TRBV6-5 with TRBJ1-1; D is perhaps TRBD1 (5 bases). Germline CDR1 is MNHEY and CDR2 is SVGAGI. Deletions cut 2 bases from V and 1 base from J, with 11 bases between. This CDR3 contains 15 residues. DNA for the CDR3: TGTGCCAGCAGTTACCGTGACAGCCGGAACACTGAAGCTTTCTTT. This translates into CASSYRDSRNTEAFF.

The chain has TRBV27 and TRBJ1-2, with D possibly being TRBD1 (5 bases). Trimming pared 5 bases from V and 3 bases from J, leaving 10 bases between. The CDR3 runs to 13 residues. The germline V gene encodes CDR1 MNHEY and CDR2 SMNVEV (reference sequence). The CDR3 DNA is TGTGCCAGCAGTCTCAGGGTGGACTATGGCTACACCTTC. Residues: CASSLRVDYGYTF.

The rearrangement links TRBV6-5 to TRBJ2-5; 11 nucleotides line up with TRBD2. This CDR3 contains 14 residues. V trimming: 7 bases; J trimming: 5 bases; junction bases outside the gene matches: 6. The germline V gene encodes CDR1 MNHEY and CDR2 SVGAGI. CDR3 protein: CASTIAGGRETQYF. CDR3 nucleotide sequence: TGTGCCAGCACTATAGCGGGAGGGCGGGAGACCCAGTACTTC.

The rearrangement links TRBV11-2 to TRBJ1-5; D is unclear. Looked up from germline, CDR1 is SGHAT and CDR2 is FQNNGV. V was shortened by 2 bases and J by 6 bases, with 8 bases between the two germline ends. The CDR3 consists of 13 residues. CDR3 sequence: CASSLFPGQPQHF. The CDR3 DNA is TGTGCCAGCAGCTTATTCCCGGGTCAGCCCCAGCATTTT.